This TCR beta chain was documented in a study of cytomegalovirus exposure and HLA in healthy donors. Findings and limits, study-wide: As a later analysis revealed, the rate of TCR association differed by HLA locus, with DRB1 most and HLA-C fewest. With later analysis, a missense DCLRE1C variant became linked to TCR beta V- and J-gene trimming.

This CDR3 is built from 16 residues. The germline CDR1 and CDR2 sequences are MGHRA and YSYEKL. Trimming at V came to 1 base and at J to 4 bases, leaving 9 bases not matched to a gene. PCR used 60 Vbeta primers and 13 Jbeta primers. Clones were sequenced by immunoSEQ multiplex PCR, and TCRdb holds only the in-frame ones, with some missing. The repertoire holds under 120,000 clones, 70% seen once, with around 9.9% in the top ten. Notes on this clone: Its target is not known.

The clonotype comes from a man aged 35 to 55 in good health and CMV-seropositive. The sequenced material came from PBMCs. V gene TRBV4-1 combines with J gene TRBJ1-1, with 7 bases aligning to TRBD1. CDR3 bases: TGCGCCAGCAGCCAAGGGCAGGGGGATTCGAGCACTGAAGCTTTCTTT. Its protein product is CASSQGQGDSSTEAFF.